This TCR beta chain was observed in a study of T-cell memory formation after mild COVID-19 (dated by TCRdb to 2020 to 2023). A note on the overall study: Most TCR sequence clusters were specific to one of the two donors. T-cell clones expanding and contracting after mild COVID-19 in two donors were tracked by longitudinal TCRalpha and TCRbeta repertoire sequencing. Two young, previously healthy adult volunteers made up the cohort, one male and one female. General study outcomes and caveats: Whether the second-wave clones peaking on day 37 were SARS-CoV-2 specific was not confirmed. From day 15 to 85, contracting clones showed balanced CD4/CD8 phenotypes, whereas a second wave of clones that expanded from day 15 to 37 leaned towards CD4+. Only a couple of mild cases were covered in the study, and larger cohorts including severe cases with pre-infection samples were considered necessary. Contracting CD4+ clones turned up mainly in the CM and EM memory subsets, whereas EMRA was where CD8+ clones were enriched. Some responding clones were found in pre-infection memory, which suggests that pre-existing cross-reactive memory T cells took part in the SARS-CoV-2 response.

Ficoll-Paque density gradient centrifugation was the method used to isolate PBMCs. In this sample, this clonotype turned up a few times. The clone's antigen remains unknown. No clone much larger than this one lies a single base away; base qualities are absent. For sequencing, an Illumina NovaSeq 6000 was employed. TCRalpha and TCRbeta cDNA libraries were built by 5'RACE with constant-segment primers, adding sample barcodes and unique molecular identifiers. RNA was extracted from every sample with Trizol reagent. The libraries were amplified in two PCR steps, and the second step added a second sample barcode and Illumina TruSeq adapters. The libraries were sequenced on an Illumina NovaSeq using 2 x 150 bp paired-end reads. On the study's bioinformatics: Reads were demultiplexed and collapsed into UMI-guided consensus sequences with migec v1.2.7. With mixcr v2.1.11, UMI consensuses were aligned to TRA and TRB V and J templates and assembled into clonotypes. A clonotype was counted as expanded or contracted only when both edgeR and NoisET called the clonotype significant, with the noise models trained on biological replicates. For edgeR calls, the cutoffs were a false discovery rate-adjusted p below 0.01 and a log2 fold-change threshold of 1. PCA with hierarchical clustering of max-normalized trajectories of the 1000 most abundant clonotypes was used as exploratory dynamics analysis. Separately sequenced CD4+ and CD8+ repertoires were used to assign the CD4 or CD8 phenotype of responding clones. TCRdb reprocessing: public reads trimmed at Q25 with fastp, clones called with MiXCR, in-frame beta chains kept. Rows with one shared CDR3 protein collapse into an entry with the most common genes and DNA. TCRdb's processing, not the authors' own work, is the source of the V and J calls. This sample holds approximately 580,000 distinct CDR3 sequences; over 20% were observed only once. The ten top clones hold about an eighth of the sample.

Deletion took 4 bases off V and 8 bases off J, with a span of 20 bases between the germline ends. The CDR3, cysteine through phenylalanine, is 16 amino acids long. Left in the record is the CDR3 DNA by itself, 48 bases read in frame from the first base. The germline V gene supplies CDR1 SGHVS and CDR2 FQNEAQ. This TCR came from an adult woman who had mild COVID-19 (a few samples of this study predate the infection). The sample titles of this study are shuffled in the database, so cell type and time point are left out; the donor was told from shared clones. Recombination linked TRBV7-8 to TRBJ1-4, with the D segment identity uncertain. Source material: PBMCs or a T cell subset sorted from them (not recorded which). Here the CDR3 is given as CASSSSTWGQLEKLFF. The DNA reads TGTGCCAGCAGCTCATCGACTTGGGGTCAGCTAGAAAAACTGTTTTTT.